Below, one T cell receptor beta chain is given with its context. The antigen remains unidentified. Germline V gene data show CDR1 as LNHDA and CDR2 as SQIVND (reference sequence). The trim removed 5 bases at V and 2 bases at J, leaving 10 bases unmatched. There are 17 residues in the CDR3. Clones were read by immunoSEQ multiplex PCR, and TCRdb kept only the in-frame ones, dropping some. This sample yields 3,500 to 4,500 clones, of which roughly half are seen a single time; around 7% belongs to the top ten. The data were taken from a study of immune evolution from preneoplasia to lung adenocarcinoma. Resections took place in Japan or China from about 2014 to 2018. Two lung cancer pathologists independently confirmed each histologic diagnosis. The study's findings and limits: Top clone frequencies peaked in normal lung, apparently declining through invasive adenocarcinoma. Later-stage lesions appeared to have more T cells, more diversity, less clonality.

The specimen sequenced was FFPE normal lung tissue adjacent to the tumor. The clonotype was recovered from a person in their fifties or sixties with lung adenocarcinoma. The chain combines TRBV19 with TRBJ2-4; TRBD2 aligns across 9 bases. The CDR3, as DNA: TGTGCCAGTAGTCCTCAGAGGACTAGCGTTTCCAAAAACATTCAGTACTTC. This encodes CASSPQRTSVSKNIQYF.